The following is a T cell receptor (beta chain) sequence with its context. No antigen is known for it. Use of 60 Vbeta and 13 Jbeta primers characterized the PCR. Generated by immunoSEQ multiplex PCR, the TCRdb table keeps only in-frame clones and is missing some. The table records more than 85,000 clones, about 75% of them present only once. These data belong to a study of cytomegalovirus exposure and HLA in healthy donors. Whole-study results and caveats: In a later analysis, productive TCRs from donors in an Asian-associated ancestry cluster reportedly carried fewer N-insertions than the cohort mean. Later analysis associated a missense DCLRE1C variant with TCR beta V- and J-gene trimming. Later, an analysis showed that TCR beta chains associated with HLA were more clonally expanded than others that were equally common.

V shed 6 bases and J 2 bases; nucleotides not matched to a gene: 4. Germline lookup yields CDR1 MNHEY and CDR2 SMNVEV (reference sequence). This CDR3 contains 13 residues. Whereas donors were nominally healthy upon sampling, unrecorded immune exposures were probable. Material: PBMCs. The chain uses TRBV27 and TRBJ2-7; 7 positions agree with TRBD1. This clonotype was obtained from a man aged 30 to 39 in good health and CMV-seropositive. CDR3 protein: CASRLGQAYEQYF. DNA of the CDR3: TGTGCCAGCAGACTCGGACAGGCCTACGAGCAGTACTTC.